These 4 T cell receptor beta chains were all obtained from the same sample, sequenced in a study of T cells of healthy individuals. TCRdb fed the 5' RACE reads into MiXCR, producing one record per CDR3 protein. The repertoire holds 40,000 to 65,000 distinct CDR3 sequences, with around 15% as singletons. The receptors derive from a human donor in good health.

This clonotype was seen more than once but under ten times. This sequence joins TRBV7-7 and TRBJ2-3; D possibly uses TRBD1 or TRBD2 (5 bases each). The CDR3 loop spans 15 amino acids. Germline CDR1 SSHAT, CDR2 FNYEAQ (reference sequence). The V end lost 1 base, the J end lost 1 base, and 9 bases lay between the germline ends. CDR3 DNA: TGTGCCAGCAGCTTAGACGGGACCGGCACAGATACGCAGTATTTT. Its translation is CASSLDGTGTDTQYF.

This clonotype was seen more than once but under ten times. The chain links TRBV5-6 to TRBJ1-2; D not certain. Germline V gene lookup returns CDR1 SGHDT and CDR2 YYEEEE. V was trimmed by 3 bases and J by 1 base, leaving 7 bases between them. This CDR3 spans 13 amino acids. The CDR3 loop is CASSSQFNYGYTF. CDR3 bases: TGTGCCAGCAGCTCGCAGTTTAACTATGGCTACACCTTC.

This clonotype has just a few counts. The chain joins TRBV15 to TRBJ2-3; unclear D gene. CDR1 and CDR2 (germline): LNHNV, YYDKDF (reference sequence). Trimming removed 1 base at V and 5 bases at J, with 13 bases between. The CDR3 sequence is 15 residues long. CDR3 sequence (DNA): TGTGCCACCAGCAGAGGTGGCAACTTGGGAGATACGCAGTATTTT. Protein: CATSRGGNLGDTQYF.

This chain joins TRBV30 and TRBJ2-5; possible D gene TRBD1, 6 bases. V was pared by 5 bases and J by 1 base, with 11 bases between. Germline V gene sequence: CDR1 GTSNPN, CDR2 SVGIG (reference sequence). This CDR3 contains 13 residues. CDR3 sequence reads: CAWEDSPQETQYF. For the CDR3, the DNA is TGTGCCTGGGAGGACAGCCCCCAAGAGACCCAGTACTTC.